This T cell receptor beta chain was sequenced in a study of patients and donors after allogeneic stem cell transplantation. The CDR3 loop spans 17 amino acids. The V segment lost 4 bases and the J segment 2 bases; nucleotides outside the gene matches: 15. Germline CDR1 and CDR2: SGHRS and YFSETQ. TCRdb fed the RT-PCR reads into MiXCR, producing one record per CDR3 protein. The data show under 95,000 distinct CDR3 sequences, with roughly 5.1% seen just once and about 3% held by the top ten. The sample was blood, either unsorted or a sorted T cell fraction (not recorded which). V gene TRBV5-1 combines with J gene TRBJ2-7, with 7 bases matching TRBD2. This clonotype was sampled from a human donor who was either an allogeneic HSCT recipient or a stem cell or donor lymphocyte infusion donor (not recorded which). It is not recorded whose cells these are; they may come from a transplant donor. In DNA, the CDR3 is TGCGCCAGCAGCCCGGGAGGAGGAGCTGGGGTCGCCTACGAGCAGTACTTC. It codes for CASSPGGGAGVAYEQYF.